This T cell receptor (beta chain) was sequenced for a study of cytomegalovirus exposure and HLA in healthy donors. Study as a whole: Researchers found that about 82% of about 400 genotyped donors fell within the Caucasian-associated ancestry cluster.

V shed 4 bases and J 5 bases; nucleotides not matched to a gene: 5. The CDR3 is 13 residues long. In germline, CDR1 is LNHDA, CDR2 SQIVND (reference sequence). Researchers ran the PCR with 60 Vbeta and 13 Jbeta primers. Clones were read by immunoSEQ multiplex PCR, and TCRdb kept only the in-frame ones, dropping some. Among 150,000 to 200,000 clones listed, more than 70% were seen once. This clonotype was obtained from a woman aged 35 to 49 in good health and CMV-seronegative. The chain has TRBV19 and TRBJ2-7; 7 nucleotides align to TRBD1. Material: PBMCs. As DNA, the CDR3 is TGTGCCAGTAGTAACAGGGGAGTCGACGAGCAGTACGTC. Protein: CASSNRGVDEQYV.